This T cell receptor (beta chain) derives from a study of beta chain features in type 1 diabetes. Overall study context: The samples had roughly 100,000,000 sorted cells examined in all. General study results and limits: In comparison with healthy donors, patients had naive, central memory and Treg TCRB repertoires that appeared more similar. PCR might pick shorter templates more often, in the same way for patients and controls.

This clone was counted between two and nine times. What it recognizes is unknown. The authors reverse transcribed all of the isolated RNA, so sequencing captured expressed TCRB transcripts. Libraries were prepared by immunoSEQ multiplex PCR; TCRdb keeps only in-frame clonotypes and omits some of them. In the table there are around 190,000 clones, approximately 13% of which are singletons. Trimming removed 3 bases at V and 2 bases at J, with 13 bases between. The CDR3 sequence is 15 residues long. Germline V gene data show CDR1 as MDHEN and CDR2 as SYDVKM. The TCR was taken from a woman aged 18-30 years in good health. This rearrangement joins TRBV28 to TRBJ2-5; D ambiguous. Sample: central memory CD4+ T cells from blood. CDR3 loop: CASSLRELTQETQYF. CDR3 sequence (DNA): TGTGCCAGCAGTTTGCGCGAACTAACTCAAGAGACCCAGTACTTC.